One and the same sample provided the 2 T cell receptor beta chains below, sequenced in a study of vaccination effects on CD4 cells after COVID-19. Viral peptide pool expansion of antigen-specific CD4+ T cells preceded sequencing in the ViraFEST assay. After roughly eleven days in culture, the CD4+ T cells were isolated. Everyone in the study got two shots of either the BNT162b2 or mRNA-1273 vaccine. Assay used: immunoSEQ multiplex PCR; TCRdb lists only in-frame clones, some missing. The table shows some 30,000 clones, with over 55% occurring only once. No antigen has been assigned to these receptors. The sample here was CD4+ T cells from PBMCs cultured with SARS-CoV-2 spike peptides, taken after COVID-19 vaccination. The receptors derive from a human donor who received a COVID-19 vaccine.

This sequence joins TRBV2 and TRBJ1-1; D perhaps matches TRBD1 (5 bases). CDR1 SNHLY and CDR2 FYNNEI come from the germline V gene. This CDR3 has 13 residues. V was trimmed by 9 bases and J by 2 bases, leaving 13 bases between them. The CDR3 bases are TGTGCCAGTCTAGAAGACAGAAACACTGAAGCTTTCTTT. As protein: CASLEDRNTEAFF.

The V call is TRBV11-2, the J call TRBJ1-1; D not certain. The CDR3 sequence is 14 residues long. Germline V gene sequence: CDR1 SGHAT, CDR2 FQNNGV. Between the trimmed V and J ends, which lost 1 base and 4 bases, there was a span of 10 bases. Here the CDR3 DNA reads TGTGCCAGCAGCTTAGCCCTCGAGGGCACTGAAGCTTTCTTT. Protein sequence: CASSLALEGTEAFF.